The T cell receptor beta chain under discussion was sequenced for a study of identical twins. MiXCR, run by TCRdb on the 5' RACE reads, gives a single entry per CDR3 protein. The sample lists 1.5 million to 2 million distinct CDR3 sequences, less than 40% occurring once. This clonotype was observed a handful of times. The CDR3 is 13 residues long. Trimming cost V 2 bases and J 7 bases, with 8 bases left between them. This receptor was obtained from a newborn girl in good health. The rearrangement joins TRBV12-3 or TRBV12-4 to TRBJ1-4; D unclear. The sample taken for sequencing was cord blood. The CDR3 region is CASSLSKGEKLFF. DNA of the CDR3: TGTGCCAGCAGTTTATCCAAAGGTGAAAAACTGTTTTTT.